The clone carrying this T cell receptor (beta chain) is medium-sized in the sample. Its antigen remains unknown. Trimming took 0 bases from V and 1 from J, leaving 9 bases between them. This CDR3 spans 15 amino acids. Looked up from germline, CDR1 is SGHRS and CDR2 is YFSETQ. From genomic DNA, TCR beta CDR3 was amplified by two-round multiplex PCR. Each TRBV and TRBJ gene had its own primer in the first PCR round. One entry per CDR3 protein results from TCRdb running MiXCR on the multiplex PCR reads. The sample lists roughly 15,000 distinct CDR3 sequences; around 30% were seen once. This sample stems from a study of prognosis after radiotherapy for stage I lung cancer. Study information: Among the non-small cell lung cancer patients, all were considered medically inoperable. Whole-study findings and limits: Tumor specificity of the expanded TCR clones was not determined.

There were six milliliters of peripheral blood drawn at each of two time points. The sequenced sample was PBMCs, obtained before or after stereotactic body radiation therapy (not recorded which). The gene calls are TRBV5-1 and TRBJ2-3; D is possibly TRBD1 or TRBD2 (5 bases each). The receptor's source is a donor over 45 with non-small cell lung cancer. The CDR3 DNA is TGCGCCAGCAGCTTGGCGGGGCTAGGCACAGATACGCAGTATTTT. This codes for CASSLAGLGTDTQYF. Variable domain in full (rest from reference TRBV5-1 and TRBJ2-3): KAGVTQTPRYLIKTRGQQVTLSCSPISGHRSVSWYQQTPGQGLQFLFEYFSETQRNKGNFPGRFSGRQFSNSRSEMNVSTLELGDSALYLCASSLAGLGTDTQYFGPGTRLTVL.